The entry below gives a single T cell receptor (beta chain) sequence along with its context. What it binds is not known. The data were obtained in a study of cytomegalovirus exposure and HLA in healthy donors. As for the study in general: Ancestry clustering placed 70% to 85% of roughly 410 genotyped donors in the Caucasian-associated cluster.

V lost 3 bases to trimming and J lost 5 bases; unmatched junction nucleotides: 5. This CDR3 region has 15 residues. Germline V gives CDR1 MGHRA, CDR2 YSYEKL. The study's findings and limits: The classifier, whose performance was assessed in both the original and validation cohorts, reportedly diagnosed cytomegalovirus status with high specificity and sensitivity. A later analysis reportedly found fewer N-insertions in an Asian-associated ancestry cluster than the approximately 700-donor mean.

With 60 Vbeta and 13 Jbeta primers, the PCR was carried out. TCRdb keeps only in-frame clones here, not all; method: immunoSEQ multiplex PCR. The sample has about 160,000 clones, 80% to 90% seen once. This TCR derives from a woman aged 45-65 years in good health and CMV-seronegative. Sequenced material: PBMCs. This sequence joins TRBV4-1 and TRBJ2-2, with TRBD2 matching over 8 bases. This CDR3 reads CASSHLSGATGELFF. CDR3 DNA sequence: TGCGCCAGCAGCCACCTTAGCGGGGCTACCGGGGAGCTGTTTTTT.